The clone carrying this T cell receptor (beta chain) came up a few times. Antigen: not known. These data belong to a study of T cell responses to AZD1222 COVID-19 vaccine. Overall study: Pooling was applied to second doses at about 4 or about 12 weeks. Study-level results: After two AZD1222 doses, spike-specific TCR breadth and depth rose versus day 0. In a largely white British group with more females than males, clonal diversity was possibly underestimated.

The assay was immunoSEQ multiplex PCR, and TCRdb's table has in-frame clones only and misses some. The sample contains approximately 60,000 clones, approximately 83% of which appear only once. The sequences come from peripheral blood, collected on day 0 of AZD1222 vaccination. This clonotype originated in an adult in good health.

The CDR3 spells CASSLSVGGETQYF. Written as DNA, the CDR3 is TGTGCCAGCAGTTTATCGGTTGGGGGGGAGACCCAGTACTTC. This chain connects TRBV27 to TRBJ2-5; D perhaps matches TRBD2 (6 bases). CDR1 is MNHEY, CDR2 SMNVEV, per germline (reference sequence). Trimming shortened V by 0 bases and J by 5 bases, and 10 bases separated the two germline ends. CDR3 length: 14 residues.